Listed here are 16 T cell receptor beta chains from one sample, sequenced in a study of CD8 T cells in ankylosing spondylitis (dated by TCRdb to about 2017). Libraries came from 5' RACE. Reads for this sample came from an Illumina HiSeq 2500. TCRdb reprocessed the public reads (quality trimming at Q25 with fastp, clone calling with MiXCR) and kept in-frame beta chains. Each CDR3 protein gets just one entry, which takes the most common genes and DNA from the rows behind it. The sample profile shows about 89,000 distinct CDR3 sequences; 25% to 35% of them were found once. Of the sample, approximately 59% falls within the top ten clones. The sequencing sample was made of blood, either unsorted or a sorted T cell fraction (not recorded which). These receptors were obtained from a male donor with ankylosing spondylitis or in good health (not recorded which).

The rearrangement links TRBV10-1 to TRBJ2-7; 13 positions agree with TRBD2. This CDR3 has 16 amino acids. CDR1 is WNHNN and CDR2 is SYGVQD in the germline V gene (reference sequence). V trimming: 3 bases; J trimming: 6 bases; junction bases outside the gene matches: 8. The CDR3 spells CASSELRTSGRSEQYF. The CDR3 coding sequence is TGCGCCAGCAGTGAACTTAGGACTAGCGGGAGATCCGAGCAGTACTTC.

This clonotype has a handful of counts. CDR3 protein: CSAMGQGIYIQYF. CDR3 DNA: TGCAGTGCTATGGGACAGGGGATTTACATTCAGTACTTC. The V and J genes are TRBV20-1 and TRBJ2-4; 10 nucleotides agree with TRBD1. Unmatched junction bases numbered 5, after V lost 4 bases and J lost 8 bases. The CDR3 covers 13 residues. CDR1 is DFQATT and CDR2 is SNEGSKA in the germline V gene (reference sequence).

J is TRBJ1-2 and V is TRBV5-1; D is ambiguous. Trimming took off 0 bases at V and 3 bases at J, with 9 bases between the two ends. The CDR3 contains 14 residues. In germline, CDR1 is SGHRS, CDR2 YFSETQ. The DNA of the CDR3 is TGCGCCAGCAGCTTGGGGGCGCAGGACTATGGCTACACCTTC. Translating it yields CASSLGAQDYGYTF. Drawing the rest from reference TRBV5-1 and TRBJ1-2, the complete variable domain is KAGVTQTPRYLIKTRGQQVTLSCSPISGHRSVSWYQQTPGQGLQFLFEYFSETQRNKGNFPGRFSGRQFSNSRSEMNVSTLELGDSALYLCASSLGAQDYGYTFGSGTRLTVV.

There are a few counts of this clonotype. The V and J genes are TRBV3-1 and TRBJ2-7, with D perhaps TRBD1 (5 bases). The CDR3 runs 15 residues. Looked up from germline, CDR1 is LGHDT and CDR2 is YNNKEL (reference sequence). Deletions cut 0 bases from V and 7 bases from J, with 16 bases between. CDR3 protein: CASSQEIGRVDEQYF. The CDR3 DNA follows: TGTGCCAGCAGCCAAGAGATCGGCAGGGTCGATGAGCAGTACTTC.

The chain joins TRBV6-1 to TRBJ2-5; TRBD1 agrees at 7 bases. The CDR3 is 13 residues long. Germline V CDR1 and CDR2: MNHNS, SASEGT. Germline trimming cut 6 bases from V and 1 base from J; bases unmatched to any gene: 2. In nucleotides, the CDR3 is TGTGCCAGCAGGGGACAGTTCCAAGAGACCCAGTACTTC. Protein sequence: CASRGQFQETQYF.

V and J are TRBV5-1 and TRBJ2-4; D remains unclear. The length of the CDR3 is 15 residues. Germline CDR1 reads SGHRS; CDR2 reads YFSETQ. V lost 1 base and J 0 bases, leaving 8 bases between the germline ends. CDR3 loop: CASSLRQPAKNIQYF. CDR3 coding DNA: TGCGCCAGCAGCTTGCGGCAACCAGCCAAAAACATTCAGTACTTC. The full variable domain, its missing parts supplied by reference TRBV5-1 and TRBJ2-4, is KAGVTQTPRYLIKTRGQQVTLSCSPISGHRSVSWYQQTPGQGLQFLFEYFSETQRNKGNFPGRFSGRQFSNSRSEMNVSTLELGDSALYLCASSLRQPAKNIQYFGAGTRLSVL.

The CDR3 nucleotides read TGTGCCACCAGCAGAGATCATCGTGGGCCCTACAATGAGCAGTTCTTC. Residues: CATSRDHRGPYNEQFF. The chain has TRBV15 and TRBJ2-1; D not certain. CDR1 and CDR2 (germline): LNHNV, YYDKDF (reference sequence). V was pared by 0 bases and J by 2 bases, with 11 bases between. This CDR3 contains 16 residues.

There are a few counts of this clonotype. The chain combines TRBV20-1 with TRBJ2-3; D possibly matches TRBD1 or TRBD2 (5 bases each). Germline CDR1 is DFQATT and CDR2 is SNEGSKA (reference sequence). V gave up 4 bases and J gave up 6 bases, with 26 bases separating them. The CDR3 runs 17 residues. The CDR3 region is CSATDGVWDLATDTQYF. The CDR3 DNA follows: TGCAGTGCTACGGACGGGGTGTGGGACCTCGCAACGGATACGCAGTATTTT.

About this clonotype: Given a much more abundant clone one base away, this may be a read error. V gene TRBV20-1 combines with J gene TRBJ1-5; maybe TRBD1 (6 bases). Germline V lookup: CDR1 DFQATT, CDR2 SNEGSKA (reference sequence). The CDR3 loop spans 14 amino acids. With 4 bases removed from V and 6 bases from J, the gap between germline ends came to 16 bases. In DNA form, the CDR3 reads TGCAGTGCTATAGGAGGGGGGCCGCGTCAGCCCCAGCATTTT. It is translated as CSAIGGGPRQPQHF.

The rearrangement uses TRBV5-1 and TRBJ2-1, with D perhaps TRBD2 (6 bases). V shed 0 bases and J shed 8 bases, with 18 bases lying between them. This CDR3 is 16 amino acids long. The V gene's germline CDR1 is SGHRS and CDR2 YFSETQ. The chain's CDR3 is CASSLAGAGRIDEQFF. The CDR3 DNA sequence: TGCGCCAGCAGCTTGGCCGGAGCGGGCAGGATAGATGAGCAGTTCTTC.

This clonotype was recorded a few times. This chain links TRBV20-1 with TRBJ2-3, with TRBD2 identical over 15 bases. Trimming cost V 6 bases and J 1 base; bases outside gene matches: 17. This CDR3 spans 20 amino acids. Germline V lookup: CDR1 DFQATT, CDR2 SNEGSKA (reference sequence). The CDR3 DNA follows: TGCAGTGCCGCTACGCCACGTCCGGGACTAGCGGGGGGCCGCACAGATACGCAGTATTTT. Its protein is CSAATPRPGLAGGRTDTQYF.

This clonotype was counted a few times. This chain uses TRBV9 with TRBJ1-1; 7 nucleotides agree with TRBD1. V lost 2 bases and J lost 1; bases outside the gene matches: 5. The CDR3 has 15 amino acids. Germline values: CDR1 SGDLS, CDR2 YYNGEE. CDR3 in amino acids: CASSVVQGENTEAFF. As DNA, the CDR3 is TGTGCCAGCAGCGTCGTTCAGGGGGAGAACACTGAAGCTTTCTTT.

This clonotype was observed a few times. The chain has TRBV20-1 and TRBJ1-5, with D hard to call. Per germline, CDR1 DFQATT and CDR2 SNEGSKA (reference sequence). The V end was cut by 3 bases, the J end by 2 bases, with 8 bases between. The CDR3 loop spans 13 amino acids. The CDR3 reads CSARIPGNQPQHF. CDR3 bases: TGCAGTGCTAGGATCCCGGGCAATCAGCCCCAGCATTTT.

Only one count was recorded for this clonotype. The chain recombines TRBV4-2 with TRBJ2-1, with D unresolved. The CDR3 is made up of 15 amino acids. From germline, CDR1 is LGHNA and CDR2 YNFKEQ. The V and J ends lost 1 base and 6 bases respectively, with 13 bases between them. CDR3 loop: CASSQVLQDPNEQFF. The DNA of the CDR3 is TGTGCCAGCAGCCAAGTTCTGCAGGACCCCAATGAGCAGTTCTTC.

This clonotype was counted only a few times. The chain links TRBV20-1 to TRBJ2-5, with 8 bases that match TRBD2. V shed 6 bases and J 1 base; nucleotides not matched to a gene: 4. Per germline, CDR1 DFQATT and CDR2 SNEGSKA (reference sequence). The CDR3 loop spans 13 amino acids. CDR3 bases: TGCAGTGCCGCACTAGCGGCCCAAGAGACCCAGTACTTC. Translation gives CSAALAAQETQYF.

CDR3 region: CAISIAGVGLETQYF. CDR3 DNA sequence: TGTGCCATCAGTATAGCGGGAGTGGGTTTGGAGACCCAGTACTTC. The chain recombines TRBV10-3 with TRBJ2-5; 9 bases are shared with TRBD2. This CDR3 region has 15 residues. After removal of 5 bases from V and 5 bases from J, the junction contained 9 bases not matched to a gene. The V gene's germline CDR1 is ENHRY and CDR2 SYGVKD.